This T cell receptor beta chain appears in the sequencing data of a study of shared T cell receptors in the human thymus. Germline-derived CDR1 and CDR2 are MNHEY and SMNVEV (reference sequence). V lost 4 bases and J lost 5, with 15 bases in between. The CDR3 covers 14 residues. TCRdb's table, derived via immunoSEQ multiplex PCR, lists solely in-frame clones and lacks some. The repertoire includes hundreds of thousands of clones, more than 70% of them detected once, and roughly 0.0086% sits in the top ten. This sample was shared with a second study, whose subject was human thymus T cells.

This chain connects TRBV27 to TRBJ2-7; maybe TRBD1 (5 bases). The clonotype comes from a boy under two years old with a congenital heart defect. Input material: thymocytes. In DNA form, the CDR3 reads TGTGCCAGCAGTTCCCTATCTTGGGGCCACGAGCAGTACTTC. Translating gives CASSSLSWGHEQYF.